This T cell receptor beta chain derives from a study of T-cell memory formation after mild COVID-19. Study-level background: Most TCR clusters belonged to a single donor.

The study, taken as a whole, reports: Contracting CD4+ clones were located mainly in CM and EM, and CD8+ clones in EMRA.

This clonotype has just a few counts. What it binds is unknown. Constant-segment-primed 5'RACE gave TCR alpha and TCR beta cDNA libraries with sample barcodes and UMIs. TCRdb used MiXCR to reprocess the 5' RACE reads, holding one entry per CDR3 protein. The data hold 150,000 to 200,000 distinct CDR3 sequences, with around a tenth observed a single time. V was cut by 4 bases and J by 3 bases, with 10 bases left in between. Germline CDR1 SGHTA, CDR2 FQGNSA. The CDR3 has 14 residues. The chain has TRBV7-2 and TRBJ2-4; D is unresolved. The sequencing sample was made of PBMCs or a T cell subset sorted from them (not recorded which). The receptor's source is a man between 18 and 29 years old who had mild COVID-19 (a few samples of this study predate the infection). Cell type and time point are not known. The CDR3 protein is CASSSRVGKNIQYF. The CDR3 DNA follows: TGTGCCAGCAGCTCTCGTGTGGGCAAAAACATTCAGTACTTC. The variable domain in full, completed from reference TRBV7-2 and TRBJ2-4, reads GAGVSQSPSNKVTEKGKDVELRCDPISGHTALYWYRQSLGQGLEFLIYFQGNSAPDKSGLPSDRFSAERTGGSVSTLTIQRTQQEDSAVYLCASSSRVGKNIQYFGAGTRLSVL.